This TCR beta chain derives from a study of blood T cell repertoires in COVID-19. V lost 2 bases to trimming and J lost 5 bases, with 9 bases between them. Per germline, CDR1 GTSNPN and CDR2 SVGIG (reference sequence). The CDR3 spans 12 residues. Assay used: immunoSEQ multiplex PCR; TCRdb lists only in-frame clones, some missing. Seen here are around 35,000 clones, 81% observed once, and the top ten hold around 3.2%. Sequenced: peripheral blood. The J gene is TRBJ1-2, the V gene TRBV30, with unresolved D. This receptor was identified in a man between 65 and 85 years old with COVID-19, enrolled during active disease. The CDR3 DNA follows: TGTGCCTGGAGTCGAGGGCAGTATGGCTACACCTTC. Its translation is CAWSRGQYGYTF.